Below are 28 T cell receptor beta chains sequenced from a single sample in a study of shared clonotypes between healthy human individuals. The naive CD8 population came from CD45RO-negative cells selected for CCR7, without terminally differentiated effector memory CD45RA+ cells. Profiling relied on immunoSEQ multiplex PCR, and the TCRdb table lists in-frame clones only, not all of them. The sample gives more than 2 million clones, approximately 94% of which show up once; around 1.1% is in the top ten. The sequencing input was naive CD8+ T cells sorted from blood. The receptors stem from a man aged 18 to 30 in good health.

The J gene is TRBJ2-1, the V gene TRBV9; 7 bases align to TRBD2. CDR1 and CDR2 from the germline V gene are SGDLS and YYNGEE. V trimming: 0 bases; J trimming: 7 bases; junction bases outside the gene matches: 10. The CDR3 loop spans 16 amino acids. CDR3 nucleotide sequence: TGTGCCAGCAGCGTAGTACGGGTAGCGGGCCTTAATGAGCAGTTCTTC. It codes for CASSVVRVAGLNEQFF.

V is TRBV5-1 and J is TRBJ2-7; 8 bases line up with TRBD1. The CDR3 covers 15 residues. Germline V gives CDR1 SGHRS, CDR2 YFSETQ. Germline trimming cut 0 bases from V and 2 bases from J; bases unmatched to any gene: 4. The CDR3 region has the DNA TGCGCCAGCAGCTTGGAGCCGGACAGGGCCTACGAGCAGTACTTC. Its protein product is CASSLEPDRAYEQYF.

The V gene is TRBV4-1, the J gene TRBJ2-5; D unclear. Germline-derived CDR1 and CDR2 are MGHRA and YSYEKL. V was pared by 4 bases and J by 0 bases, with 3 bases between. CDR3 size: 12 residues. CDR3 nucleotide sequence: TGCGCCAGCAGCCTAAACCAAGAGACCCAGTACTTC. Its translation: CASSLNQETQYF.

The rearrangement joins TRBV2 to TRBJ2-7; 10 nucleotides align to TRBD2. Unmatched junction bases numbered 11, after V lost 6 bases and J lost 6 bases. This CDR3 region has 15 residues. CDR1 and CDR2 from the germline V gene are SNHLY and FYNNEI. CDR3 sequence (DNA): TGTGCCAGCAGAACTAATTGGCTAGCGGGAGTCGAGCAGTACTTC. It encodes CASRTNWLAGVEQYF.

The genes are TRBV15 and TRBJ1-2, with D perhaps TRBD1 (5 bases). The germline CDR1 and CDR2 sequences are LNHNV and YYDKDF (reference sequence). CDR3 length: 16 residues. Trimming took off 4 bases at V and 4 bases at J, with 19 bases between the two ends. The CDR3 reads CATSTYRQSKAYGYTF. In DNA, the CDR3 is TGTGCCACCAGCACCTACAGACAGTCTAAGGCCTATGGCTACACCTTC.

The CDR3 spells CASSLAPMAVGQETQYF. CDR3 DNA: TGTGCCAGCAGCTTGGCCCCGATGGCGGTTGGGCAAGAGACCCAGTACTTC. V is TRBV5-6 and J is TRBJ2-5; the D is unclear. Trimming shortened V by 0 bases and J by 2 bases, and 17 bases separated the two germline ends. This CDR3 has 17 amino acids. Germline assignment: CDR1 SGHDT and CDR2 YYEEEE.

V usage is TRBV2 and J usage is TRBJ2-7; D uncertain. Germline lookup yields CDR1 SNHLY and CDR2 FYNNEI. This CDR3 comprises 15 residues. V was clipped by 2 bases and J by 0 bases, with 11 bases between them. The CDR3 DNA reads TGTGCCAGCAGTGAATTTATAGGGTCCTCCTACGAGCAGTACTTC. Protein sequence: CASSEFIGSSYEQYF.

The V call is TRBV10-2, the J call TRBJ2-5; 8 bases match TRBD1. The CDR3 is 17 amino acids. The V gene's germline CDR1 is WSHSY and CDR2 SAAADI. V lost 2 bases to trimming and J lost 3 bases; unmatched junction nucleotides: 11. The CDR3 DNA is TGCGCCAGCAGTGAGGCCCCCGGGACAGGCTCTGAAGAGACCCAGTACTTC. The encoded protein is CASSEAPGTGSEETQYF.

As to this clone: The sample holds other DNA sequences that translate to the same CDR3. The chain's CDR3 is CASSQDSYEQYF. The CDR3, as DNA: TGTGCCAGCAGCCAGGACAGCTACGAGCAGTACTTC. The V and J genes are TRBV4-2 and TRBJ2-7; a possible D gene is TRBD1 (6 bases). V was trimmed by 3 bases and J by 3 bases, leaving 6 bases between them. This CDR3 contains 12 residues. CDR1 and CDR2 (germline): LGHNA, YNFKEQ.

This chain joins TRBV7-8 and TRBJ2-2; 7 bases agree with TRBD2. The CDR3 spans 15 residues. Germline V gene data show CDR1 as SGHVS and CDR2 as FQNEAQ. V dropped 0 bases and J dropped 7; count of bases not matched to a gene: 5. CDR3 sequence (DNA): TGTGCCAGCAGCTTAGCGGGAGGGAGGGACGGGGAGCTGTTTTTT. Translated: CASSLAGGRDGELFF.

The chain joins TRBV19 to TRBJ2-2; the D is unclear. The V end was cut by 7 bases, the J end by 3 bases, with 12 bases between. CDR1 is LNHDA and CDR2 is SQIVND in the germline V gene (reference sequence). This CDR3 has 14 residues. The CDR3 coding sequence is TGTGCCAGTATTCTATCGGGTGACACCGGGGAGCTGTTTTTT. Translating it yields CASILSGDTGELFF.

The chain employs TRBV4-3 and TRBJ1-1; no firm D call. The CDR3 length is 16 residues. The germline V gene encodes CDR1 LGHNA and CDR2 YSLEER. The V and J ends lost 0 bases and 5 bases respectively, with 16 bases between them. DNA of the CDR3: TGCGCCAGCAGCCAAGATTTGACCGGGGAGGGAACTGAAGCTTTCTTT. Its translation is CASSQDLTGEGTEAFF.

This clone has a single count. The J gene is TRBJ2-3, the V gene TRBV5-4; no firm D call. Between the trimmed V and J ends, which lost 4 bases and 2 bases, there was a span of 8 bases. This CDR3 is 13 amino acids long. Looked up from germline, CDR1 is SGHNT and CDR2 is YYREEE (reference sequence). In DNA form, the CDR3 reads TGTGCCAGCAGCCACGGACCCACAGATACGCAGTATTTT. Translation gives CASSHGPTDTQYF.

V is TRBV30 and J is TRBJ1-6; the D gene is possibly TRBD1 (5 bases). The CDR3 runs 13 residues. The ends were cut back, 3 bases at V and 9 bases at J, with 12 bases in the middle. Germline loops: CDR1 GTSNPN, CDR2 SVGIG (reference sequence). The DNA for the CDR3 is TGTGCCTGGAGGGGACCCACGATTTCACCCCTCCACTTT. Its translation: CAWRGPTISPLHF.

The chain couples TRBV13 to TRBJ2-7; 7 bases are shared with TRBD1. CDR1 and CDR2 from the germline V gene are PRHDT and FYEKMQ (reference sequence). The CDR3 length is 14 residues. The V segment lost 2 bases and the J segment 5 bases; nucleotides outside the gene matches: 6. The CDR3 is CASSLKGAIHEQYF. The CDR3 bases are TGTGCCAGCAGCTTAAAGGGGGCGATACACGAGCAGTACTTC.

The chain has TRBV6-5 and TRBJ2-1, with 9 bases aligning to TRBD2. From germline, CDR1 is MNHEY and CDR2 SVGAGI. The CDR3 has 16 amino acids. V dropped 0 bases and J dropped 8; count of bases not matched to a gene: 8. CDR3 residues: CASSYSSAGGFHEQFF. The DNA of the CDR3 is TGTGCCAGCAGTTACTCAAGCGCGGGGGGGTTTCATGAGCAGTTCTTC.

This rearrangement joins TRBV27 to TRBJ2-1, with TRBD2 matching 12 bases. V shed 5 bases, J shed 8 bases, and the junction held 4 bases outside the gene matches. Germline lookup yields CDR1 MNHEY and CDR2 SMNVEV (reference sequence). The CDR3 runs 14 residues. The CDR3: CASSGTSGLDEQFF. The CDR3 bases are TGTGCCAGCAGTGGGACTAGCGGGCTCGATGAGCAGTTCTTC.

A remark on this clone: In this CDR3 the conserved last residue, phenylalanine or tryptophan, is missing, so a read error is likely. The DNA is omitted, as the CDR3 cannot be located on it reliably, and the CDR3 follows TCRdb's listing. The genes are TRBV7-6 and TRBJ2-7; the table assigns TRBD2, which was not confirmed against the DNA. The CDR3 is 9 residues long, counting both termini. CDR1 is SGHVS, CDR2 FNYEAQ, per germline. CDR3: CASSPRGVS.

This chain links TRBV6-5 with TRBJ2-3; no definite D call. This CDR3 has 15 residues. V lost 2 bases and J 0 bases, leaving 9 bases between the germline ends. Germline V gene data show CDR1 as MNHEY and CDR2 as SVGAGI. CDR3 in DNA: TGTGCCAGCAGTTACACAGCAGCTAGCACAGATACGCAGTATTTT. Translated: CASSYTAASTDTQYF.

Points on this clone: Other DNA sequences within the sample encode an identical CDR3. The chain couples TRBV7-9 to TRBJ2-7; no firm D call. Looked up from germline, CDR1 is SEHNR and CDR2 is FQNEAQ (reference sequence). CDR3 size: 12 residues. The V gene lost 2 bases and the J gene lost 4 bases, with 6 bases spanning the gap. CDR3 nucleotide sequence: TGTGCCAGCAGCTTACCCGCATACGAGCAGTACTTC. Protein product: CASSLPAYEQYF.

With regard to this clone: This CDR3 is also generated by other DNA sequences in the sample. V usage is TRBV9 and J usage is TRBJ2-7; D possibly corresponds to TRBD2 (6 bases). CDR1 is SGDLS and CDR2 is YYNGEE in the germline V gene. This CDR3 comprises 14 residues. V was shortened by 4 bases and J by 2 bases, with 13 bases between the two germline ends. CDR3 DNA: TGTGCCAGCAGCCCCGGGGACTCAACCTACGAGCAGTACTTC. The encoded protein is CASSPGDSTYEQYF.

The V gene is TRBV5-6, the J gene TRBJ2-1; D possibly corresponds to TRBD1 (5 bases). V was cut by 2 bases and J by 1 base, with 22 bases left in between. The CDR3 is made up of 19 amino acids. Per the germline V gene, CDR1 is SGHDT and CDR2 is YYEEEE. Written as DNA, the CDR3 is TGTGCCAGCAGCTTATTAACTCTGCAGGGAATCGAATCCTACAATGAGCAGTTCTTC. Translating it yields CASSLLTLQGIESYNEQFF.

The chain is built from TRBV6-1 and TRBJ2-1; 7 nucleotides align to TRBD2. Trimming at V came to 2 bases and at J to 3 bases, leaving 4 bases not matched to a gene. The germline V gene has CDR1 MNHNS and CDR2 SASEGT. There are 15 residues in the CDR3. The CDR3 spells CASSESGRHYNEQFF. The CDR3, as DNA: TGTGCCAGCAGTGAATCCGGGAGGCACTACAATGAGCAGTTCTTC.

J is TRBJ2-5 and V is TRBV5-6; TRBD1 is a possible D gene (5 bases). The CDR3 extends over 14 amino acids. Trimming shortened V by 0 bases and J by 4 bases, and 10 bases separated the two germline ends. Germline V gene lookup returns CDR1 SGHDT and CDR2 YYEEEE. The CDR3 sequence is CASSLEVQGETQYF. The CDR3 DNA sequence: TGTGCCAGCAGCTTGGAGGTCCAGGGAGAGACCCAGTACTTC.

Worth noting for this clone: The sample holds other DNA sequences that translate to the same CDR3. V is TRBV7-9 and J is TRBJ1-1; the D is unclear. V shed 1 base and J shed 0 bases, with 6 bases lying between them. This CDR3 is built from 14 residues. Germline CDR1 reads SEHNR; CDR2 reads FQNEAQ (reference sequence). CDR3: CASSLVTVNTEAFF. In DNA, the CDR3 is TGTGCCAGCAGCTTAGTAACCGTGAACACTGAAGCTTTCTTT.

CDR3 in amino acids: CASSLGTDLFSYNEQFF. For the CDR3, the DNA is TGCGCCAGCAGCCTCGGGACAGACCTCTTCTCCTACAATGAGCAGTTCTTC. The V gene is TRBV4-1, the J gene TRBJ2-1, with TRBD1 identical over 7 bases. After removal of 4 bases from V and 0 bases from J, the junction contained 9 bases not matched to a gene. CDR1 and CDR2 (germline): MGHRA, YSYEKL. The CDR3 is 17 amino acids.

This chain links TRBV18 with TRBJ2-7, with 12 bases fitting TRBD1. J was trimmed by 2 bases and V by 2 bases; bases with no gene match: 7. The CDR3 loop spans 17 amino acids. Germline V gene data show CDR1 as KGHSH and CDR2 as LQKENI. The CDR3 bases are TGTGCCAGCTCACCATATGGGACAGGGGGCGAAACCTACGAGCAGTACTTC. Translating it yields CASSPYGTGGETYEQYF.

The chain couples TRBV6-6 to TRBJ2-7, with TRBD2 as a possible D gene (6 bases). This CDR3 has 14 amino acids. The V end lost 8 bases, the J end lost 3 bases, and 17 bases lay between the germline ends. The germline gives CDR1 MNHNY, CDR2 SVGAGI (reference sequence). The CDR3 sequence is CASFQGGGIYEQYF. The CDR3 nucleotides read TGTGCCAGCTTCCAGGGTGGGGGGATCTACGAGCAGTACTTC.